This T cell receptor beta chain was captured by sequencing in a study of blood T cell repertoires in COVID-19. Across the whole study: From T cells, B-cell-depleted T cells, or PBMCs came the material, which was cDNA or gDNA.

Authors' methods: Reference gene primer amplification yielded estimated nucleated cell counts. Some clones are missing from TCRdb's copy, which holds only in-frame ones; the method was immunoSEQ multiplex PCR. That table supplies the V and J calls and clone size; D and trimming were determined from the DNA. Of a few hundred thousand clones detected, 65% to 90% appear once; the ten largest clones hold approximately 5%. This clone was picked up one time. CDR3 size: 15 residues. CDR1 SGHVS and CDR2 FQNEAQ come from the germline V gene. Losses at the gene ends were 7 bases for V and 1 base for J; bases not matched to a gene: 8.

The sequenced sample was peripheral blood. The receptor was isolated from a man aged 50 or older with active or convalescent COVID-19. V and J are TRBV7-8 and TRBJ2-5, with TRBD2 identical over 8 bases. This CDR3 is CASNNGGTSQETQYF. The CDR3 DNA is TGTGCCAGCAACAACGGGGGGACTAGCCAAGAGACCCAGTACTTC. The full variable domain, with the rest looked up from reference TRBV7-8 and TRBJ2-5, is GAGVSQSPRYKVAKRGQDVALRCDPISGHVSLFWYQQALGQGPEFLTYFQNEAQLDKSGLPSDRFFAERPEGSVSTLKIQRTQQEDSAVYLCASNNGGTSQETQYFGPGTRLLVL.